The 5 T cell receptor beta chains below were found in one sample sequenced in a study of shared clonotypes between healthy human individuals. The protocol was immunoSEQ multiplex PCR, while the TCRdb copy is restricted to in-frame clones and leaves out a portion. The sample holds about 2.1 million clones, 93% seen once. Cells designated naive CD8 were CD45RO-negative and were positively selected for CCR7, with terminally differentiated effector memory CD45RA+ cells excluded. The specimen was naive CD8+ T cells from PBMCs. Every receptor here comes from a man aged 18-30 years in good health. Some clones in this sample may be carry-over from other donors' samples.

The chain has TRBV19 and TRBJ2-1; perhaps D is TRBD1 or TRBD2 (5 bases each). This CDR3 has 12 residues. The V gene lost 7 bases and the J gene lost 9 bases, with 13 bases spanning the gap. In germline, CDR1 is LNHDA, CDR2 SQIVND (reference sequence). CDR3 nucleotide sequence: TGTGCCAGTAAAGGGACCACCGGTGAGCAGTTCTTC. Translating gives CASKGTTGEQFF. The whole variable domain, filled in from reference TRBV19 and TRBJ2-1, reads DGGITQSPKYLFRKEGQNVTLSCEQNLNHDAMYWYRQDPGQGLRLIYYSQIVNDFQKGDIAEGYSVSREKKESFPLTVTSAQKNPTAFYLCASKGTTGEQFFGPGTRLTVL.

The chain couples TRBV29-1 to TRBJ1-2, with D unresolved. The CDR3 loop spans 12 amino acids. V was pared by 5 bases and J by 3 bases, with 10 bases between. CDR1 and CDR2 from the germline V gene are SQVTM and ANQGSEA. CDR3 sequence reads: CSVLWQDYGYTF. CDR3 nucleotides: TGCAGCGTTCTGTGGCAGGACTATGGCTACACCTTC.

The CDR3 DNA is TGTGCCAGCAGTACGACAGCGGGAGGCTACGAGCAGTACTTC. This encodes CASSTTAGGYEQYF. The chain uses TRBV6-5 and TRBJ2-7, with 9 bases identical to TRBD2. The CDR3 runs 14 residues. Germline CDR1 and CDR2: MNHEY and SVGAGI. The trim removed 5 bases at V and 3 bases at J, leaving 5 bases unmatched.

This clone has only one observation. The genes are TRBV4-3 and TRBJ2-2, with a possible D match to TRBD1 (6 bases). The V end was cut by 0 bases, the J end by 1 base, with 9 bases between. The CDR3 runs 16 residues. Germline V gives CDR1 LGHNA, CDR2 YSLEER. The DNA of the CDR3 is TGCGCCAGCAGCCAAGATCGGGGACAGAACACCGGGGAGCTGTTTTTT. Residues: CASSQDRGQNTGELFF.

The rearrangement links TRBV6-1 to TRBJ2-7; D is ambiguous. From germline, CDR1 is MNHNS and CDR2 SASEGT. Trimming took 0 bases from V and 3 from J, leaving 12 bases between them. This CDR3 contains 15 residues. CDR3 nucleotides: TGTGCCAGCAGTGAAGCGCTTGTCAGTGACTACGAGCAGTACTTC. Its protein product is CASSEALVSDYEQYF.